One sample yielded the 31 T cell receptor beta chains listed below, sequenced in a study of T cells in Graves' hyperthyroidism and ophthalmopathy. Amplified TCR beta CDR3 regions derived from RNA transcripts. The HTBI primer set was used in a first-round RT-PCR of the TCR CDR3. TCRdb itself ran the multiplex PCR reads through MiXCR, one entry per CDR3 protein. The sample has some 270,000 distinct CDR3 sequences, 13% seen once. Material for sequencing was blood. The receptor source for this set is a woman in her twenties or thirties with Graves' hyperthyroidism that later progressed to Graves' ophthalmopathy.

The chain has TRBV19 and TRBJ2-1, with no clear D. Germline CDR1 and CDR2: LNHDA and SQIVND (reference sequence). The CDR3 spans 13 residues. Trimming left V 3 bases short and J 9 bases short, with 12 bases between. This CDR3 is CASSILTSPEQFF. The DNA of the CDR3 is TGTGCCAGTAGTATTTTGACTTCGCCTGAGCAGTTCTTC. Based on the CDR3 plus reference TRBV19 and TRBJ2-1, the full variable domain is DGGITQSPKYLFRKEGQNVTLSCEQNLNHDAMYWYRQDPGQGLRLIYYSQIVNDFQKGDIAEGYSVSREKKESFPLTVTSAQKNPTAFYLCASSILTSPEQFFGPGTRLTVL.

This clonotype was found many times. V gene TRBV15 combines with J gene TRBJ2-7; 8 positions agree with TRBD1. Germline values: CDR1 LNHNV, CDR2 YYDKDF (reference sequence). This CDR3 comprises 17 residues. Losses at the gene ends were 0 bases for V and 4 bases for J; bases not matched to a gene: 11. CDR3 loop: CATSRDGRAGQGYEQYF. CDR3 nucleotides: TGTGCCACCAGCAGAGATGGTCGGGCAGGACAGGGTTACGAGCAGTACTTC.

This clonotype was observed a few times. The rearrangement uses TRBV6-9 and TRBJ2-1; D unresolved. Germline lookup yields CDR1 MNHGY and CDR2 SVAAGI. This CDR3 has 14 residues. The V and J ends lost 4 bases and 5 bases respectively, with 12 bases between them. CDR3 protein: CASSSPTRHNEQFF. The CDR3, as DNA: TGTGCCAGCAGTTCCCCCACGCGGCACAATGAGCAGTTCTTC.

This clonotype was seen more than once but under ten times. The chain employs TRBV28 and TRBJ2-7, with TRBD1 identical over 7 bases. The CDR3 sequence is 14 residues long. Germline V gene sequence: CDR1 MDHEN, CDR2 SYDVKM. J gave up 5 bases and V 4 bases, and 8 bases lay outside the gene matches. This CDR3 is CASSSGTAIHEQYF. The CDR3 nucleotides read TGTGCCAGCAGTTCCGGGACAGCTATCCACGAGCAGTACTTC.

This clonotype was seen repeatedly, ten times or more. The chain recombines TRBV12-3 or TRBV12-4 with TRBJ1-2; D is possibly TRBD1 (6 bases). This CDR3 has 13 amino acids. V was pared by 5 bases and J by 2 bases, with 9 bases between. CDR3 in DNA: TGTGCCAGCAGTATCGGGACAAACTATGGCTACACCTTC. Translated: CASSIGTNYGYTF.

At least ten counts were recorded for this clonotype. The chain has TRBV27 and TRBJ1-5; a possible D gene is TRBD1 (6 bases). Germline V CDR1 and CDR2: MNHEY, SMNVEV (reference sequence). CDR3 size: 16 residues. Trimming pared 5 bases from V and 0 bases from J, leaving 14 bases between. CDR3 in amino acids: CASSLTGRYSNQPQHF. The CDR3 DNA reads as TGTGCCAGCAGTCTAACAGGGAGGTATAGCAATCAGCCCCAGCATTTT.

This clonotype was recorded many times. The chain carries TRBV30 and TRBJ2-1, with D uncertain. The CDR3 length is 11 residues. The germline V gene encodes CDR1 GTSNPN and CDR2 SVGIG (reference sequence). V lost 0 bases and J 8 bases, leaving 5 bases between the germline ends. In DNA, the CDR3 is TGTGCCTGGAGTGTGGGTTATGAGCAGTTCTTC. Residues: CAWSVGYEQFF.

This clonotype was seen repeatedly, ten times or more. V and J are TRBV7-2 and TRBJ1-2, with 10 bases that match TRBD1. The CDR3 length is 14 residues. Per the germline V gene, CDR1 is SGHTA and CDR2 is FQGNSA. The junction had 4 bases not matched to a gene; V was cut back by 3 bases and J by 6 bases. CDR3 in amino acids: CASSFDRGHDGYTF. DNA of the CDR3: TGTGCCAGCAGCTTTGACAGGGGGCACGATGGCTACACCTTC. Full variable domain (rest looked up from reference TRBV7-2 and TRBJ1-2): GAGVSQSPSNKVTEKGKDVELRCDPISGHTALYWYRQSLGQGLEFLIYFQGNSAPDKSGLPSDRFSAERTGGSVSTLTIQRTQQEDSAVYLCASSFDRGHDGYTFGSGTRLTVV.

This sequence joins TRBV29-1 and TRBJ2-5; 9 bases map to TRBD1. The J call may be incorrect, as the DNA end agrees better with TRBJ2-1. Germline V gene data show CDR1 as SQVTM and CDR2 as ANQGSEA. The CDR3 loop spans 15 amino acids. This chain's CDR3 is CSVPHGQGYQETQFF. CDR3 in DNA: TGCAGCGTCCCCCACGGACAGGGGTACCAAGAGACCCAGTTCTTC.

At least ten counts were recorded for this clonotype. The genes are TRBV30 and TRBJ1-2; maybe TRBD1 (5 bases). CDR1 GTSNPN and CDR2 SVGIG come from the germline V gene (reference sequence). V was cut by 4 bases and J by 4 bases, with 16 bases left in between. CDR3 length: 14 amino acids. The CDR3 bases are TGTGCCTGGACCCGGGGCGGGGGAGGCTATGGCTACACCTTC. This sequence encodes CAWTRGGGGYGYTF.

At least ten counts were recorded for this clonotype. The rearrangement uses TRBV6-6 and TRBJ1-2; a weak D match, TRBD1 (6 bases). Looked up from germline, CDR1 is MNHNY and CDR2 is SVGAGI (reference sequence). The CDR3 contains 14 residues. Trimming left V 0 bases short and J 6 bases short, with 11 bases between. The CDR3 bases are TGTGCCAGCAGTTACTCATCAGGGGAGGATGGCTACACCTTC. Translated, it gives CASSYSSGEDGYTF.

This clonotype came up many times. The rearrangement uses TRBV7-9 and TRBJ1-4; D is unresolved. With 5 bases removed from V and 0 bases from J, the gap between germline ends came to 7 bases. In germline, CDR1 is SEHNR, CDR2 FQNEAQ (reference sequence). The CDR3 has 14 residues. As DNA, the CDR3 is TGTGCCAGCAGCGGCCAAGCAACTAATGAAAAACTGTTTTTT. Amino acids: CASSGQATNEKLFF.

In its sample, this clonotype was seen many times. In DNA, the CDR3 is TGTGCCAGCACCCCATCCGGGGTGGCCGGGGAGCTGTTTTTT. This translates into CASTPSGVAGELFF. The gene calls are TRBV6-1 and TRBJ2-2; TRBD2 might be the D (5 bases). CDR1 MNHNS and CDR2 SASEGT come from the germline V gene. The CDR3 has 14 residues. Trimming shortened V by 7 bases and J by 6 bases, and 15 bases separated the two germline ends.

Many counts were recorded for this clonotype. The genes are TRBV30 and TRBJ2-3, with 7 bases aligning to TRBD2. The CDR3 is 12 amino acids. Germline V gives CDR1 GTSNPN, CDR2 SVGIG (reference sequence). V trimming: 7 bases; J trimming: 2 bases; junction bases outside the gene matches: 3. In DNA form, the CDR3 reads TGTGCCTTTGGACTAGACACAGATACGCAGTATTTT. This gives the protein CAFGLDTDTQYF.

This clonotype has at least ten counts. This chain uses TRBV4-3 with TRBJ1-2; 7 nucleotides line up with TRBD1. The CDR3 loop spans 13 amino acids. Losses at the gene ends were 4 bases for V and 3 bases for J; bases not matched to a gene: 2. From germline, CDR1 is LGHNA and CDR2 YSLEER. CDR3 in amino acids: CASSRGTDYGYTF. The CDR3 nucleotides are TGCGCCAGCAGCCGAGGGACAGACTATGGCTACACCTTC.

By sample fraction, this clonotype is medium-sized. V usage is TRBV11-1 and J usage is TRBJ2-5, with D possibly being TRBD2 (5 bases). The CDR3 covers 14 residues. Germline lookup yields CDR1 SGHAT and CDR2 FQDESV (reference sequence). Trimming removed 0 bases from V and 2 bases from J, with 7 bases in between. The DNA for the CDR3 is TGTGCCAGCAGCTTAGCGGGAGTGCAAGAGACCCAGTACTTC. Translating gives CASSLAGVQETQYF.

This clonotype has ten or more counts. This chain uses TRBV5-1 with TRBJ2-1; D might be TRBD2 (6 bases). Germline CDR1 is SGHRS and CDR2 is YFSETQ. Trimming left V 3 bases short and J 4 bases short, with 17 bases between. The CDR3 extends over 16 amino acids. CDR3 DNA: TGCGCCAGCAGCTCCGCGGGGCTAGCGCCTTACAATGAGCAGTTCTTC. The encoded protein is CASSSAGLAPYNEQFF.

The CDR3 loop reads CASRAREEENF. The DNA of the CDR3 is TGTGCCAGCAGGGCCAGGGAGGAGGAAAACTTC. The chain joins TRBV3-2 to TRBJ2-5; TRBD2 was called by the table and not checked on the DNA. TRBV3-2 represents a pseudogene. This CDR3 spans 11 amino acids.

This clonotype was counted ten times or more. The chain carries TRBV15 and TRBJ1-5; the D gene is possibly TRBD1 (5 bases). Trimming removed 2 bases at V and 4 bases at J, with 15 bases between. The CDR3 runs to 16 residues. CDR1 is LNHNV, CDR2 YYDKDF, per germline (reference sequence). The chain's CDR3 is CATSRNQGLDNQPQHF. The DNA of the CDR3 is TGTGCCACCAGCAGAAACCAGGGTTTGGATAATCAGCCCCAGCATTTT.

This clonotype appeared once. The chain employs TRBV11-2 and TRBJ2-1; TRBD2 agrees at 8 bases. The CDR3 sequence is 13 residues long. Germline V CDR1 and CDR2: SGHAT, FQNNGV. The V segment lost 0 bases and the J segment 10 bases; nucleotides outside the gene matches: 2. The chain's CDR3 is CASSLEASGEQFF. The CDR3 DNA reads TGTGCCAGCAGCTTAGAGGCTAGCGGGGAGCAGTTCTTC.

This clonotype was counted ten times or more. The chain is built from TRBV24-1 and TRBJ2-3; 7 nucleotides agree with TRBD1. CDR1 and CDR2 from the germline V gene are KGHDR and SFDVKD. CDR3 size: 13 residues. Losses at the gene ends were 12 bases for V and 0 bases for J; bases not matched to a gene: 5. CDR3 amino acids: CAAGGISTDTQYF. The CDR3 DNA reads TGTGCCGCAGGGGGAATTAGCACAGATACGCAGTATTTT.

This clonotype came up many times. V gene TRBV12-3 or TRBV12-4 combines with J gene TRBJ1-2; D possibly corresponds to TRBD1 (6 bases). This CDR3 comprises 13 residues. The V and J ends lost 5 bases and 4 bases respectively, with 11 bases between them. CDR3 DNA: TGTGCCAGCAGTCCCCCGACAGGCTATGGCTACACCTTC. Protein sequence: CASSPPTGYGYTF.

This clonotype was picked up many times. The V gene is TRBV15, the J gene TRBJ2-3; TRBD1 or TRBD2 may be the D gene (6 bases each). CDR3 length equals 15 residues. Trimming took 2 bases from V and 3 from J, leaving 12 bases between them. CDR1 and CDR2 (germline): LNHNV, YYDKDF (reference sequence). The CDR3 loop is CATSRHGGGTDTQYF. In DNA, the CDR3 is TGTGCCACCAGCAGACACGGGGGCGGTACAGATACGCAGTATTTT.

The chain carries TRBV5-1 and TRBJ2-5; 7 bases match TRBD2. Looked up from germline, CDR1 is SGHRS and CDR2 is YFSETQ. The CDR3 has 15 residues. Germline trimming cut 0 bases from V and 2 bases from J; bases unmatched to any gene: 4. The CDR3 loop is CASSLGSGGQETQYF. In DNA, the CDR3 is TGCGCCAGCAGCTTGGGGTCGGGAGGTCAAGAGACCCAGTACTTC.

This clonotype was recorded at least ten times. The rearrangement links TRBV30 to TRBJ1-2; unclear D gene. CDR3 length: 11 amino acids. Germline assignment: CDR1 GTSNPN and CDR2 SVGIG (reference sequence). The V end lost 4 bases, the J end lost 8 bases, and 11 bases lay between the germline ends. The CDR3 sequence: CAWTNTGGYTF. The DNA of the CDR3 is TGTGCCTGGACTAACACGGGAGGCTACACCTTC.

CDR3 nucleotide sequence: TGCAGCGTTCTACAGGGGGCAAACACTGAAGCTTTCTTT. Protein sequence: CSVLQGANTEAFF. The V gene is TRBV29-1, the J gene TRBJ1-1; TRBD1 matches 9 bases. V was pared by 5 bases and J by 2 bases, with 3 bases of the junction left unmatched. This CDR3 has 13 amino acids. Germline values: CDR1 SQVTM, CDR2 ANQGSEA.

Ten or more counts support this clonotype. This CDR3 reads CASTPGVAGGTLDTQYF. The CDR3 DNA follows: TGTGCCAGCACCCCTGGAGTCGCGGGGGGCACATTGGATACGCAGTATTTT. The rearrangement links TRBV7-2 to TRBJ2-3; 8 nucleotides line up with TRBD2. Germline values: CDR1 SGHTA, CDR2 FQGNSA. V was clipped by 7 bases and J by 6 bases; unmatched bases: 18. The CDR3 covers 17 residues.

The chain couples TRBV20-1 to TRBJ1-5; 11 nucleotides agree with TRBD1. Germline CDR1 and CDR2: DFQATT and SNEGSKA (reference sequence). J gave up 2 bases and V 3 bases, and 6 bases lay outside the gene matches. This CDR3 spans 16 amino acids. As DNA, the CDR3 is TGCAGTGCTAGGAGGACAGGGGGCGCGGGCAATCAGCCCCAGCATTTT. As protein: CSARRTGGAGNQPQHF.

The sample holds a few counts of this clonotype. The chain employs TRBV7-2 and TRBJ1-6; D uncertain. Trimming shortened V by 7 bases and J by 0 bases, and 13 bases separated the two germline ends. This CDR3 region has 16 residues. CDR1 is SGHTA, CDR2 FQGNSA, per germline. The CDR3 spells CASTTTGSSYNSPLHF. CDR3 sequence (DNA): TGTGCCAGCACCACGACTGGGAGCTCCTATAATTCACCCCTCCACTTT.

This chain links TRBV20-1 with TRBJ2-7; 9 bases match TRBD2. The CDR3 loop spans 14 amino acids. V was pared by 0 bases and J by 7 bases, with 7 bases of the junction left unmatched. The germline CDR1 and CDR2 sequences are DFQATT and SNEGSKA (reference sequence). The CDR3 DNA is TGCAGTGCTAGAGACCCGGCGGGAGGGTGGGAGCAGTACTTC. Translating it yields CSARDPAGGWEQYF.

The CDR3 coding sequence is TGCGCCAGCAGCCTAGGTCCAGGGATCCAAGAGACCCAGTACTTC. It codes for CASSLGPGIQETQYF. This sequence joins TRBV4-1 and TRBJ2-5; D possibly corresponds to TRBD1 (5 bases). V lost 4 bases and J lost 1, with 13 bases in between. Germline V gene sequence: CDR1 MGHRA, CDR2 YSYEKL. The CDR3 has 15 residues.